What follows describes a single TCR beta chain. Germline V CDR1 and CDR2: MGHRA, YSYEKL. The CDR3 totals 15 residues. Trimming stripped 1 base from V and 4 bases from J, with 13 bases between. The data were produced by immunoSEQ multiplex PCR, yet TCRdb's version contains in-frame clones alone and is incomplete. The table includes about 40,000 clones, approximately 95% detected once. This record belongs to a study of graft-versus-host responses after intestinal transplantation. Turning to the study itself: Tacrolimus and steroids were given for about 3 years to all recipients after anti-thymocyte globulin induction.

The source was PBMCs, collected 734 days after intestinal transplantation. The receptor's source is a human patient who received an intestinal transplant, so some T cells may come from the graft donor. The V call is TRBV4-1, the J call TRBJ1-1; D not certain. CDR3 loop: CASSQGPVGGTEAFF. In DNA form, the CDR3 reads TGCGCCAGCAGCCAAGGCCCCGTGGGTGGCACTGAAGCTTTCTTT.